Listed here are 11 T cell receptor beta chains from one sample, sequenced in a study of CD8 T cells in Susac syndrome. RNA amounts of about 0.45 to 1 ug underwent reverse transcription with random hexamers. A single record per CDR3 protein comes from TCRdb applying MiXCR to the immunoSEQ multiplex PCR reads. Counted here are 78,000 or so distinct CDR3 sequences, about 95% occurring once; the ten biggest clones make up around 0.4%. Sequenced material: CD8+ T cells from PBMCs. The receptors here all came from a human donor with multiple sclerosis.

V and J are TRBV15 and TRBJ1-1; possible D gene TRBD1, 6 bases. The CDR3 covers 14 residues. Germline values: CDR1 LNHNV, CDR2 YYDKDF (reference sequence). V was trimmed by 0 bases and J by 4 bases, leaving 9 bases between them. DNA of the CDR3: TGTGCCACCAGCAGAGATAGGGGGGGCACTGAAGCTTTCTTT. It encodes CATSRDRGGTEAFF.

This chain joins TRBV30 and TRBJ2-7; TRBD1 matches at 9 bases. Germline CDR1 reads GTSNPN; CDR2 reads SVGIG (reference sequence). J was trimmed by 3 bases and V by 0 bases; bases with no gene match: 9. CDR3 length: 16 residues. CDR3 coding DNA: TGTGCCTGGAGTGTACTAAAGACAGGGGGAATCTACGAGCAGTACTTC. Translation gives CAWSVLKTGGIYEQYF.

The chain combines TRBV7-9 with TRBJ1-4; TRBD1 is a possible D gene (6 bases). Germline-derived CDR1 and CDR2 are SEHNR and FQNEAQ (reference sequence). The CDR3 length is 16 residues. Trimming took 1 base from V and 7 from J, leaving 16 bases between them. This CDR3 is CASSLGQDLPGEKLFF. The CDR3 coding sequence is TGTGCCAGCAGCTTAGGACAGGACCTGCCCGGTGAAAAACTGTTTTTT.

The genes are TRBV2 and TRBJ2-1; D not certain. Germline lookup yields CDR1 SNHLY and CDR2 FYNNEI. V gave up 2 bases and J gave up 6 bases, with 8 bases separating them. CDR3 length equals 13 residues. In DNA, the CDR3 is TGTGCCAGCAGTGAATCCCTAGTCAATGAGCAGTTCTTC. Its protein product is CASSESLVNEQFF.

The CDR3 spells CAWAGVLSGNTEAFF. CDR3 nucleotide sequence: TGTGCCTGGGCCGGGGTCCTGTCCGGGAACACTGAAGCTTTCTTT. This rearrangement joins TRBV30 to TRBJ1-1; D gene ambiguous. V shed 5 bases and J shed 1 base, with 17 bases lying between them. Germline V gene sequence: CDR1 GTSNPN, CDR2 SVGIG (reference sequence). The CDR3 is 15 residues long.

The chain recombines TRBV4-1 with TRBJ2-7; possibly TRBD1 for D (5 bases). V was pared by 4 bases and J by 0 bases, with 13 bases between. This CDR3 has 15 residues. Germline CDR1 and CDR2: MGHRA and YSYEKL. CDR3 in amino acids: CASSRADTRSYEQYF. CDR3 sequence (DNA): TGCGCCAGCAGCCGGGCGGACACGCGCTCCTACGAGCAGTACTTC.

This clonotype has a single count. The chain combines TRBV20-1 with TRBJ2-4; 7 bases align to TRBD2. The germline V gene encodes CDR1 DFQATT and CDR2 SNEGSKA (reference sequence). Trimming took 0 bases from V and 3 from J; bases not matched to a gene: 8. The CDR3 sequence is 16 residues long. CDR3 sequence (DNA): TGCAGTGCTAGAGATTCCCCGCGGGAGTTCAAAAACATTCAGTACTTC. It specifies CSARDSPREFKNIQYF.

This rearrangement joins TRBV7-8 to TRBJ2-5; 7 bases are a match to TRBD2. This CDR3 comprises 16 residues. The ends lost 4 bases at V and 1 base at J; junction bases unmatched: 9. The germline CDR1 and CDR2 sequences are SGHVS and FQNEAQ. CDR3 nucleotides: TGTGCCAGCAGCTCCGGGGGGAGTGCGGGCCAAGAGACCCAGTACTTC. The encoded protein is CASSSGGSAGQETQYF.

This sequence joins TRBV6-2 or TRBV6-3 and TRBJ2-7; D gene unclear. This CDR3 has 13 amino acids. The V gene's germline CDR1 is MNHEY and CDR2 SVGEGT. V lost 5 bases and J 2 bases, leaving 10 bases between the germline ends. The CDR3 spells CASSISETYEQYF. DNA of the CDR3: TGTGCCAGCAGTATTTCGGAGACCTACGAGCAGTACTTC.

J is TRBJ1-1 and V is TRBV5-6; D not certain. Trimming left V 0 bases short and J 11 bases short, with 14 bases between. Germline V lookup: CDR1 SGHDT, CDR2 YYEEEE. The CDR3 runs 13 residues. Written as DNA, the CDR3 is TGTGCCAGCAGCTTGGTTTTAAGTGAGGGTGCTTTCTTT. Protein sequence: CASSLVLSEGAFF.

This chain uses TRBV6-1 with TRBJ2-4; weak D call: TRBD2 (6 bases). V was pared by 2 bases and J by 3 bases, with 20 bases between. Germline loops: CDR1 MNHNS, CDR2 SASEGT. This CDR3 region has 18 residues. CDR3 loop: CASSESVRGGQGKNIQYF. DNA of the CDR3: TGTGCCAGCAGTGAATCGGTACGGGGAGGTCAGGGCAAAAACATTCAGTACTTC.